This T cell receptor beta chain was sequenced in a study of T cell responses to AZD1222 COVID-19 vaccine. General study results and limits: In all cases, repertoires were sampled only after the peak T cell response. Baseline testing showed seropositivity in only 6 or 7 AZD1222 recipients. In a largely white British group with more females than males, clonal diversity was possibly underestimated.

With respect to this clone: Its antigen is unknown. Other DNA sequences in this specimen translate into the identical CDR3.

The table came from immunoSEQ multiplex PCR; TCRdb's copy has only in-frame clones and leaves some out. The sample includes 90,000 to 120,000 clones, about 91% of them seen just once. V dropped 0 bases and J dropped 0 bases, with 5 bases sitting between them. Germline V gene lookup returns CDR1 SGHNT and CDR2 YENEEA. This CDR3 is 14 amino acids long. The source was peripheral blood, collected on day 0 of AZD1222 vaccination. The V gene is TRBV11-3, the J gene TRBJ1-1; D uncertain. This TCR was sampled from an adult in good health. The CDR3 protein is CASSLDSMNTEAFF. DNA of the CDR3: TGTGCCAGCAGCTTAGACAGCATGAACACTGAAGCTTTCTTT.